One and the same sample provided the 20 T cell receptor beta chains below, sequenced in a study of blood T cell repertoires in COVID-19. The method was immunoSEQ multiplex PCR; TCRdb's version includes in-frame clones alone and lacks a portion of them. The data contain 150,000 to 200,000 clones, more than 75% of them singletons. Material for sequencing was PBMCs or T cells enriched from blood (not recorded which). Source of these receptors: a woman aged 50 to 60 with acute COVID-19.

The chain links TRBV12-3 or TRBV12-4 to TRBJ2-5; D is uncertain. CDR3 length equals 13 residues. The V end lost 10 bases, the J end lost 4 bases, and 16 bases lay between the germline ends. CDR3 region: CATSRQTRETQYF. CDR3 nucleotides: TGTGCCACCTCTCGACAAACAAGAGAGACCCAGTACTTC.

The chain joins TRBV6-5 to TRBJ1-2, with D maybe TRBD1 (6 bases). Trimming left V 6 bases short and J 6 bases short, with 20 bases between. From germline, CDR1 is MNHEY and CDR2 SVGAGI. This CDR3 is 15 amino acids long. The CDR3 protein is CASSLSIGGAHGYTF. The CDR3 coding sequence is TGTGCCAGCAGCCTAAGTATCGGGGGGGCGCATGGCTACACCTTC.

The genes are TRBV30 and TRBJ1-5, with D maybe TRBD1 (5 bases). Germline V gene data show CDR1 as GTSNPN and CDR2 as SVGIG (reference sequence). Trimming removed 2 bases from V and 2 bases from J, with 10 bases in between. The CDR3 totals 14 residues. The CDR3 DNA follows: TGTGCCTGGAGTCTGCAAGGGGGCAATCAGCCCCAGCATTTT. Amino acid sequence: CAWSLQGGNQPQHF.

The V gene is TRBV5-4, the J gene TRBJ1-5; D remains ambiguous. The V gene's germline CDR1 is SGHNT and CDR2 YYREEE (reference sequence). Between the trimmed V and J ends, which lost 5 bases and 2 bases, there was a span of 11 bases. CDR3 length equals 14 residues. The CDR3 spells CASSTAGGNQPQHF. The CDR3 region has the DNA TGTGCCAGCAGTACCGCCGGAGGCAATCAGCCCCAGCATTTT.

The chain employs TRBV10-3 and TRBJ2-1; TRBD1 matches at 10 bases. The trim removed 4 bases at V and 12 bases at J, leaving 9 bases unmatched. The CDR3 is made up of 14 amino acids. Germline assignment: CDR1 ENHRY and CDR2 SYGVKD. CDR3 nucleotides: TGTGCCATCAGTGGGGGACAGGGGCGTCACCGGCAGTTCTTC. It translates to CAISGGQGRHRQFF.

The CDR3 region is CASSLPGHCSNQPQHF. The CDR3, as DNA: TGCGCCAGCAGTCTACCGGGACATTGTAGCAATCAGCCCCAGCATTTT. The rearrangement uses TRBV23-1 and TRBJ1-5, with TRBD1 as a possible D gene (6 bases). TRBV23-1 is given ORF status, its function remaining uncertain. The V gene lost 4 bases and the J gene lost 0 bases, with 13 bases spanning the gap. The CDR3 contains 16 residues.

This chain uses TRBV5-1 with TRBJ2-5; tentatively, D is TRBD2 (6 bases). V was pared by 4 bases and J by 5 bases, with 18 bases between. The CDR3 runs 15 residues. Germline loops: CDR1 SGHRS, CDR2 YFSETQ. This chain's CDR3 is CASSESGTPKETQYF. The DNA for the CDR3 is TGCGCCAGCAGCGAGTCCGGGACTCCGAAGGAGACCCAGTACTTC.

The V and J genes are TRBV2 and TRBJ2-5, with D possibly matching TRBD2 (7 bases). V was trimmed by 8 bases and J by 1 base, leaving 14 bases between them. This CDR3 has 14 amino acids. Germline loops: CDR1 SNHLY, CDR2 FYNNEI. The CDR3 protein is CASCRGGGQETQYF. The CDR3 DNA follows: TGTGCCAGCTGCCGGGGAGGGGGCCAAGAGACCCAGTACTTC.

The CDR3 is CASSYHRGNTGELFF. The CDR3, as DNA: TGTGCCAGCAGTTACCACAGGGGGAACACCGGGGAGCTGTTTTTT. The chain combines TRBV6-5 with TRBJ2-2, with 7 bases identical to TRBD1. V lost 2 bases to trimming and J lost 1 base; unmatched junction nucleotides: 1. In germline, CDR1 is MNHEY, CDR2 SVGAGI. This CDR3 spans 15 amino acids.

This clone was found a few times. The chain uses TRBV18 and TRBJ1-1; D gene ambiguous. Germline CDR1 and CDR2: KGHSH and LQKENI. V gave up 4 bases and J gave up 6 bases, with 24 bases separating them. The CDR3 consists of 17 residues. CDR3 in amino acids: CASSHSPGLAGRSEAFF. The CDR3 nucleotides read TGTGCCAGCTCACACTCTCCAGGACTCGCCGGTCGTTCTGAAGCTTTCTTT.

The chain employs TRBV7-6 and TRBJ2-3; D possibly corresponds to TRBD2 (6 bases). Trimming took 3 bases from V and 5 from J, leaving 15 bases between them. Germline-derived CDR1 and CDR2 are SGHVS and FNYEAQ. The CDR3 loop spans 15 amino acids. CDR3 sequence reads: CASSLRGLAVDTQYF. CDR3 sequence (DNA): TGTGCCAGCAGCTTGCGGGGACTTGCTGTAGATACGCAGTATTTT. Complete variable domain (other parts from reference TRBV7-6 and TRBJ2-3): GAGVSQSPRYKVTKRGQDVALRCDPISGHVSLYWYRQALGQGPEFLTYFNYEAQQDKSGLPNDRFSAERPEGSISTLTIQRTEQRDSAMYRCASSLRGLAVDTQYFGPGTRLTVL.

In nucleotides, the CDR3 is TGCAGCGTTGAAGATCTTCCCGGGTCGTTTGTGACTGAAGCTTTCTTT. It specifies CSVEDLPGSFVTEAFF. This rearrangement joins TRBV29-1 to TRBJ1-1; D unresolved. The CDR3 loop spans 16 amino acids. Germline V gene lookup returns CDR1 SQVTM and CDR2 ANQGSEA. The V end lost 0 bases, the J end lost 5 bases, and 19 bases lay between the germline ends.

The chain combines TRBV11-2 with TRBJ2-7, with D possibly TRBD2 on 5 matching bases. The ends were cut back, 0 bases at V and 7 bases at J, with 16 bases in the middle. The CDR3 loop spans 15 amino acids. Looked up from germline, CDR1 is SGHAT and CDR2 is FQNNGV. DNA of the CDR3: TGTGCCAGCAGCTTAGAGGGGAGTTCGGGTGAAGAGCAGTACGTC. Its protein product is CASSLEGSSGEEQYV.

The rearrangement uses TRBV3-1 (or the pseudogene TRBV3-2) and TRBJ1-1; D is unresolved. The germline CDR1 and CDR2 sequences are LGHDT and YNNKEL (reference sequence). Trimming took 8 bases from V and 1 from J, leaving 14 bases between them. The CDR3 runs 14 residues. The DNA of the CDR3 is TGTGCCAGCGCTTTAACGGAGGCGAACACTGAAGCTTTCTTT. This translates into CASALTEANTEAFF.

V and J are TRBV4-1 and TRBJ1-1; TRBD1 agrees at 8 bases. From germline, CDR1 is MGHRA and CDR2 YSYEKL. This CDR3 spans 14 amino acids. V was pared by 1 base and J by 5 bases, with 3 bases of the junction left unmatched. CDR3 DNA sequence: TGCGCCAGCAGCCAAGGAGGGGACAGGACTGAAGCTTTCTTT. It specifies CASSQGGDRTEAFF.

Comment on this clone: The DNA is left out, because the CDR3 cannot be placed on it with certainty; the CDR3 is given as TCRdb lists it. This chain connects TRBV30 to TRBJ2-1; the tabulated D call, TRBD1, remains unverified against the DNA. Germline CDR1 GTSNPN, CDR2 SVGIG (reference sequence). Both ends counted, the CDR3 spans 13 residues. The CDR3 reads CAWSVGQGTELFF.

The chain is built from TRBV5-1 and TRBJ1-1, with TRBD1 identical over 8 bases. Germline V gene lookup returns CDR1 SGHRS and CDR2 YFSETQ. The CDR3 has 15 amino acids. With 4 bases clipped from V and 7 bases from J, the junction kept 12 bases outside the gene matches. CDR3 sequence: CASSKTQGAGSEAFF. The CDR3 nucleotides are TGCGCCAGCAGCAAGACTCAGGGGGCCGGGAGTGAAGCTTTCTTT.

This chain joins TRBV19 and TRBJ1-1; the D gene is possibly TRBD1 (6 bases). Per the germline V gene, CDR1 is LNHDA and CDR2 is SQIVND (reference sequence). V gave up 11 bases and J gave up 8 bases, with 21 bases separating them. CDR3 length: 13 residues. CDR3 DNA sequence: TGTGCCTCCCAAGGGCAGGGGCTGGCCGAAGCTTTCTTT. This gives the protein CASQGQGLAEAFF.

CDR3 DNA: TGCAGCGTTGTCGGGGGGGTCACAGATACGCAGTATTTT. Its protein is CSVVGGVTDTQYF. This chain connects TRBV29-1 to TRBJ2-3, with 8 bases lining up with TRBD2. The CDR3 sequence is 13 residues long. Trimming took 4 bases from V and 2 from J; bases not matched to a gene: 2. CDR1 is SQVTM and CDR2 is ANQGSEA in the germline V gene.

This clone has only one observation. The chain recombines TRBV6-4 with TRBJ2-1; D gene uncertain. V was clipped by 10 bases and J by 10 bases, with 17 bases between them. The CDR3 is 12 amino acids. Germline lookup yields CDR1 MRHNA and CDR2 SNTAGT. This CDR3 is CATPCRLGEQFF. The CDR3 DNA follows: TGTGCCACCCCGTGCAGGTTGGGCGAGCAGTTCTTC.